One and the same sample provided the 19 T cell receptor beta chains below, sequenced in a study of shared clonotypes between healthy human individuals. Method: immunoSEQ multiplex PCR; TCRdb's copy keeps in-frame clones and lacks some. The sample lists about 2 million clones, 85% to 95% occurring once. The specimen sequenced was naive CD4+ T cells sorted from blood. Subset defined: CD45RA+ positively selected. Receptors originate from a man between 18 and 29 years old in good health.

This clone appeared a single time. The same CDR3 is also encoded by other DNA sequences in this sample. The J gene is TRBJ2-7, the V gene TRBV2, with a possible D match to TRBD2 (6 bases). V shed 5 bases and J shed 7 bases, with 9 bases lying between them. This CDR3 spans 11 amino acids. The germline V gene encodes CDR1 SNHLY and CDR2 FYNNEI. CDR3 sequence (DNA): TGTGCCAGCAGTCCCCGGGGGGAGCAGTACTTC. It specifies CASSPRGEQYF.

This chain links TRBV5-3 with TRBJ1-2, with unresolved D. TRBV5-3 is an ORF; its function is uncertain. The CDR3 has 14 amino acids. Deletions cut 0 bases from V and 1 base from J, with 7 bases between. The CDR3 sequence: CARSLAVFNYGYTF. The CDR3 DNA follows: TGTGCCAGAAGCTTGGCAGTATTTAACTATGGCTACACCTTC.

The chain employs TRBV29-1 and TRBJ1-1; D is unclear. CDR1 and CDR2 from the germline V gene are SQVTM and ANQGSEA. The CDR3 consists of 12 residues. V shed 5 bases and J shed 3 bases, with 10 bases lying between them. CDR3 amino acids: CSVIRADTEAFF. CDR3 sequence (DNA): TGCAGCGTTATCCGGGCCGACACTGAAGCTTTCTTT.

The V and J genes are TRBV10-3 and TRBJ1-1; unclear D gene. Germline V CDR1 and CDR2: ENHRY, SYGVKD. This CDR3 contains 14 residues. Trimming removed 7 bases from V and 0 bases from J, with 12 bases in between. This CDR3 reads CAITSSTLNTEAFF. The CDR3 DNA follows: TGTGCCATCACTTCCTCGACGCTGAACACTGAAGCTTTCTTT.

On this clone: A single base separates this from a much larger clone, so it may be a read error. The chain combines TRBV5-4 with TRBJ1-2, with TRBD1 matching 8 bases. The germline CDR1 and CDR2 sequences are SGHNT and YYREEE (reference sequence). The CDR3 loop spans 14 amino acids. V lost 4 bases, J lost 1 base, and 3 bases stayed unmatched. The CDR3 coding sequence is TGTGCCAGCAGCCCGGGACAGGTTAACTATGGCTACACCTTC. It codes for CASSPGQVNYGYTF.

The chain employs TRBV4-2 and TRBJ1-6; D is undetermined. The CDR3 spans 16 residues. Trimming stripped 1 base from V and 8 bases from J, with 15 bases between. Germline V gene sequence: CDR1 LGHNA, CDR2 YNFKEQ. The CDR3 reads CASSQVGSEFYSPLHF. Here the CDR3 DNA reads TGTGCCAGCAGCCAAGTGGGGTCAGAATTTTATTCACCCCTCCACTTT.

Regarding this clone: Other DNA sequences in this specimen translate into the identical CDR3. The chain combines TRBV6-6 with TRBJ2-7; TRBD1 matches 8 bases. J gave up 2 bases and V 6 bases, and 3 bases lay outside the gene matches. CDR3 length equals 13 residues. CDR1 is MNHNY and CDR2 is SVGAGI in the germline V gene (reference sequence). The CDR3 loop reads CASSRTGTYEQYF. CDR3 DNA: TGTGCCAGCAGCCGGACAGGGACCTACGAGCAGTACTTC.

Comments on this clone: Additional DNA sequences in this sample encode the identical CDR3. The gene calls are TRBV2 and TRBJ2-5; D unclear. This CDR3 has 11 residues. The germline V gene encodes CDR1 SNHLY and CDR2 FYNNEI. V lost 3 bases to trimming and J lost 5 bases, with 4 bases between them. DNA of the CDR3: TGTGCCAGCAGTGACCGGGAGACCCAGTACTTC. Encoded protein: CASSDRETQYF.

This chain uses TRBV28 with TRBJ1-6, with TRBD1 matching over 7 bases. Germline V gene data show CDR1 as MDHEN and CDR2 as SYDVKM. The V segment lost 6 bases and the J segment 7 bases; nucleotides outside the gene matches: 9. The CDR3 has 15 amino acids. CDR3 in amino acids: CASRRQGQGNSPLHF. The CDR3 coding sequence is TGTGCCAGCAGACGACAGGGCCAAGGGAATTCACCCCTCCACTTT.

The gene calls are TRBV9 and TRBJ2-6, with 11 bases matching TRBD1. This CDR3 spans 20 amino acids. Germline assignment: CDR1 SGDLS and CDR2 YYNGEE. The trim removed 4 bases at V and 4 bases at J, leaving 16 bases unmatched. The CDR3: CASSSRLPGQGAMGANVLTF. CDR3 sequence (DNA): TGTGCCAGCAGCTCCCGGCTCCCAGGACAGGGGGCGATGGGGGCCAACGTCCTGACTTTC.

About this clone itself: Other DNA sequences in this sample translate to the same CDR3. The CDR3 coding sequence is TGTGCCAGCAGCGTAGCGGGGGGGCCTACCGGGGAGCTGTTTTTT. Translation: CASSVAGGPTGELFF. The V and J genes are TRBV9 and TRBJ2-2, with 8 bases matching TRBD2. Germline CDR1 is SGDLS and CDR2 is YYNGEE. This CDR3 is built from 15 residues. The V and J ends lost 0 bases and 5 bases, in that order; junction bases with no gene match: 3.

The rearrangement links TRBV5-5 to TRBJ2-2; D not resolved. Trimming stripped 2 bases from V and 2 bases from J, with 10 bases between. The CDR3 has 15 amino acids. Germline CDR1 reads SGHKS; CDR2 reads YYEKEE (reference sequence). The CDR3 loop is CASSLLVSNTGELFF. The CDR3 DNA sequence: TGTGCCAGCAGCTTATTAGTTTCTAACACCGGGGAGCTGTTTTTT.

CDR3 nucleotides: TGTGCCTGGAGCTTGACAGGATCGGGCCTAAAAGAGACCCAGTACTTC. Encoded protein: CAWSLTGSGLKETQYF. The gene calls are TRBV30 and TRBJ2-5; possible D gene TRBD1, 6 bases. The CDR3 length is 16 residues. The germline CDR1 and CDR2 sequences are GTSNPN and SVGIG (reference sequence). V was cut by 3 bases and J by 3 bases, with 20 bases left in between.

The chain recombines TRBV28 with TRBJ1-2, with D perhaps matching TRBD1 (6 bases). Trimming took off 2 bases at V and 3 bases at J, with 13 bases between the two ends. The germline gives CDR1 MDHEN, CDR2 SYDVKM. The CDR3 loop spans 15 amino acids. CDR3 sequence reads: CASSLRGGGHYGYTF. As DNA, the CDR3 is TGTGCCAGCAGTTTAAGGGGGGGAGGCCACTATGGCTACACCTTC.

J is TRBJ2-1 and V is TRBV2; TRBD1 might be the D (7 bases). Germline V CDR1 and CDR2: SNHLY, FYNNEI. This CDR3 spans 12 amino acids. Trimming left V 6 bases short and J 14 bases short, with 17 bases between. CDR3 DNA: TGTGCCAGCAGGGAGGGTCCTCAGGGGGAGTTCTTC. Translated, it gives CASREGPQGEFF.

The chain employs TRBV20-1 and TRBJ2-7, with a possible D match to TRBD2 (5 bases). The CDR3 length is 11 residues. In germline, CDR1 is DFQATT, CDR2 SNEGSKA (reference sequence). V was clipped by 7 bases and J by 1 base, with 8 bases between them. CDR3 protein: CSGWESYEQYF. The CDR3 coding sequence is TGCAGTGGGTGGGAGTCCTACGAGCAGTACTTC.

The chain carries TRBV4-1 and TRBJ1-2; the D is unclear. CDR3 length equals 13 residues. Germline values: CDR1 MGHRA, CDR2 YSYEKL. Trimming cost V 5 bases and J 9 bases, with 16 bases left between them. The CDR3 DNA reads TGCGCCAGCAGCGCGGACTGTATCTTGAGCTACACCTTC. Residues: CASSADCILSYTF.

This chain links TRBV6-5 with TRBJ1-4; 11 bases are a match to TRBD1. V gave up 6 bases and J gave up 8 bases; unmatched junction bases: 8. CDR3 length equals 15 residues. Germline values: CDR1 MNHEY, CDR2 SVGAGI. CDR3 residues: CASSPGTGGREKLFF. CDR3 bases: TGTGCCAGCAGCCCAGGGACAGGGGGGAGAGAAAAACTGTTTTTT.

The CDR3 loop is CASSPRGASSEQYF. The CDR3 DNA reads as TGTGCCAGCAGCCCCCGAGGGGCTTCTAGCGAGCAGTACTTC. The chain uses TRBV2 and TRBJ2-7; D possibly matches TRBD1 or TRBD2 (5 bases each). CDR1 SNHLY and CDR2 FYNNEI come from the germline V gene. Deletions cut 6 bases from V and 6 bases from J, with 18 bases between. The CDR3 is 14 residues long. Full variable domain (missing parts from reference TRBV2 and TRBJ2-7): EPEVTQTPSHQVTQMGQEVILRCVPISNHLYFYWYRQILGQKVEFLVSFYNNEISEKSEIFDDQFSVERPDGSNFTLKIRSTKLEDSAMYFCASSPRGASSEQYFGPGTRLTVT.